This T cell receptor beta chain stems from a study of T cells after yellow fever vaccination. Study-level results: Peak timing came faster in the weaker secondary response, day 5 versus 15. It was a small share of clonotypes that appeared in both CD4 and CD8 compartments. Clones that expanded after primary vaccination mostly reappeared after the booster (nearly 98% CD4, approximately 85% CD8).

The 5'RACE template-switching step produced TCR cDNA and added a universal primer site and UMIs. One entry per CDR3 protein results from TCRdb running MiXCR on the 5' RACE reads. Of hundreds of thousands of distinct CDR3 sequences detected, around 20% appear once; the ten largest clones hold around 17%. CDR3 length: 14 residues. CDR1 is DFQATT and CDR2 is SNEGSKA in the germline V gene (reference sequence). V gave up 1 base and J gave up 2 bases, with 11 bases separating them. As for this clonotype: Its antigen is undetermined.

V is TRBV20-1 and J is TRBJ1-2, with D tentatively TRBD1 (6 bases). The specimen comprised PBMCs, sampled before the yellow fever booster vaccination. The TCR comes from a man aged 18 to 35 who received the YFV17D yellow fever vaccine. The DNA for the CDR3 is TGCAGTGCTAGAGGACAGGTAGCGAACTATGGCTACACCTTC. Protein product: CSARGQVANYGYTF.